The 8 T cell receptor beta chains below come from one sample, sequenced in a study of T cells after posttransplantation cyclophosphamide. TCRdb's table, derived via immunoSEQ multiplex PCR, lists solely in-frame clones and lacks some. The table shows 25,000 to 30,000 clones, with roughly 89% occurring only once. Material: PBMCs. The receptor set was obtained from a man aged 45-65 years.

V usage is TRBV9 and J usage is TRBJ1-2; tentative D call: TRBD1 (5 bases). Germline V gene data show CDR1 as SGDLS and CDR2 as YYNGEE. V was clipped by 4 bases and J by 5 bases, with 12 bases between them. CDR3 length: 13 residues. The CDR3 is CASSSGGEYGYTF. DNA of the CDR3: TGTGCCAGCAGCTCCGGGGGGGAATATGGCTACACCTTC.

The CDR3 spells CASSMTSGKQFF. In nucleotides, the CDR3 is TGTGCCAGTAGTATGACTAGCGGTAAGCAGTTCTTC. The chain links TRBV19 to TRBJ2-1; 9 bases are a match to TRBD2. Germline assignment: CDR1 LNHDA and CDR2 SQIVND (reference sequence). The CDR3 loop spans 12 amino acids. Losses at the gene ends were 3 bases for V and 11 bases for J; bases not matched to a gene: 2.

Of note for this clone: The conserved final phenylalanine or tryptophan is absent from the CDR3, which likely points to a read error. This sequence joins TRBV29-1 and TRBJ2-7; TRBD2 might be the D (5 bases). The V gene's germline CDR1 is SQVTM and CDR2 ANQGSEA. This CDR3 spans 13 amino acids. V was shortened by 4 bases and J by 5 bases, with 15 bases between the two germline ends. CDR3 nucleotides: TGCAGCGTTGGGAGGCCCCCAGGCGACGAGCAGTACCTC. Its translation is CSVGRPPGDEQYL.

The count of this clone is one. This rearrangement joins TRBV5-1 to TRBJ2-3; D is unresolved. V lost 5 bases to trimming and J lost 3 bases, with 7 bases between them. Germline V lookup: CDR1 SGHRS, CDR2 YFSETQ. The CDR3 is 12 amino acids. In DNA, the CDR3 is TGCGCCAGCAGTCGGTCTACAGATACGCAGTATTTT. Translating gives CASSRSTDTQYF.

V is TRBV5-6 and J is TRBJ2-7, with D tentatively TRBD1 (6 bases). V dropped 3 bases and J dropped 5 bases, with 9 bases sitting between them. Per germline, CDR1 SGHDT and CDR2 YYEEEE. The CDR3 is made up of 12 amino acids. The chain's CDR3 is CASSSYRDEQYF. The CDR3 DNA reads as TGTGCCAGCAGCTCGTACAGGGACGAGCAGTACTTC.

V is TRBV7-8 and J is TRBJ2-7; the match to TRBD2 covers 8 bases. V trimming: 5 bases; J trimming: 3 bases; junction bases outside the gene matches: 12. Germline CDR1 and CDR2: SGHVS and FQNEAQ. The CDR3 covers 16 residues. The CDR3 DNA sequence: TGTGCCAGCAGCCCCTCGTTTCTAGCGGGCCTCTACGAGCAGTACTTC. This gives the protein CASSPSFLAGLYEQYF. Together with reference TRBV7-8 and TRBJ2-7, the CDR3 gives the full variable domain: GAGVSQSPRYKVAKRGQDVALRCDPISGHVSLFWYQQALGQGPEFLTYFQNEAQLDKSGLPSDRFFAERPEGSVSTLKIQRTQQEDSAVYLCASSPSFLAGLYEQYFGPGTRLTVT.

The chain couples TRBV7-9 to TRBJ2-7, with 7 nucleotides matching TRBD1. Looked up from germline, CDR1 is SEHNR and CDR2 is FQNEAQ (reference sequence). CDR3 size: 12 residues. V dropped 5 bases and J dropped 6; count of bases not matched to a gene: 4. The CDR3 DNA follows: TGTGCCAGCAGCGGAGACAGGGCCGAGCAGTACTTC. Its translation is CASSGDRAEQYF.

This rearrangement joins TRBV18 to TRBJ1-5; D perhaps matches TRBD1 (6 bases). Germline CDR1 is KGHSH and CDR2 is LQKENI. The germline V and J ends were trimmed by 5 bases and 3 bases, with 11 bases remaining between them. The CDR3 consists of 14 residues. As DNA, the CDR3 is TGTGCCAGCTCAATAGACAGGCCCAATCAGCCCCAGCATTTT. Translating it yields CASSIDRPNQPQHF.